This is a list of T cell receptor beta chains from one sample in a study of beta chain features in type 1 diabetes. The assay was immunoSEQ multiplex PCR, and TCRdb's table has in-frame clones only and misses some. Here the sample spans approximately 250,000 clones, approximately 24% being singletons. Sample: naive CD4+ T cells from blood. These receptors were collected from a woman aged 25 to 39 with type 1 diabetes. CDR3s include the opening cysteine and the closing phenylalanine or tryptophan. Fields, in order: clone size, J gene, D gene, V gene, CDR3 DNA, CDR3 protein. The D gene is left open where the match is weak. Clone size, where shown, is once, few, many, or a class for clones that have expanded.

clone size: few; J gene: TRBJ2-6; D gene: TRBD2; V gene: TRBV4-1; CDR3 DNA: TGCGCCAGCAGAACTGGACTAGGGATGTCTGGGGCCAACGTCCTGACTTTC; CDR3 protein: CASRTGLGMSGANVLTF
clone size: few; J gene: TRBJ1-2; D gene: TRBD1; V gene: TRBV6-6; CDR3 DNA: TGTGCCAGCAAGGACAGGGACTATGGCTACACCTTC; CDR3 protein: CASKDRDYGYTF
clone size: -; J gene: TRBJ2-7; D gene: -; V gene: TRBV7-8; CDR3 DNA: TGTGCCAGCAGCTTGGAGTCATTGAGGGCGGCGAGCTCCTACGAGCAGTACTTC; CDR3 protein: CASSLESLRAASSYEQYF
clone size: -; J gene: TRBJ1-1; D gene: TRBD1; V gene: TRBV15; CDR3 DNA: TGTGCCACCAGCAGAGGGGACAGGGGGAACACTGAAGCTTTCTTT; CDR3 protein: CATSRGDRGNTEAFF
clone size: few; J gene: TRBJ2-1; D gene: TRBD2; V gene: TRBV19; CDR3 DNA: TGTGCCAGTAACACAGGGACTAGCGGGAGACATGAGCAGTTCTTC; CDR3 protein: CASNTGTSGRHEQFF
clone size: -; J gene: TRBJ1-3; D gene: -; V gene: TRBV15; CDR3 DNA: TGTGCCACCAGCAGAGATTGGGCGACGGGAAACACCATATATTTT; CDR3 protein: CATSRDWATGNTIYF
clone size: -; J gene: TRBJ1-2; D gene: TRBD1; V gene: TRBV27; CDR3 DNA: TGTGCCAGCAGTCTACAGGGGGCGAAAGGTGGCTACACCTTC; CDR3 protein: CASSLQGAKGGYTF
clone size: -; J gene: TRBJ1-1; D gene: TRBD1; V gene: TRBV7-3; CDR3 DNA: TGTGCCAGCAGCGACAGGGTGGGGACTGAAGCTTTCTTT; CDR3 protein: CASSDRVGTEAFF
clone size: -; J gene: TRBJ2-5; D gene: TRBD2; V gene: TRBV7-9; CDR3 DNA: TGTGCCAGCAGCTTAAGAGGGACTACCAGTCAAGAGACCCAGTACTTC; CDR3 protein: CASSLRGTTSQETQYF
clone size: -; J gene: TRBJ2-1; D gene: TRBD2; V gene: TRBV5-1; CDR3 DNA: TGCGCCAGTACTAGCGGGAGGGCCTACAATGAGCAGTTCTTC; CDR3 protein: CASTSGRAYNEQFF
clone size: few; J gene: TRBJ2-3; D gene: TRBD2; V gene: TRBV30; CDR3 DNA: TGTGCCTGGAGTCCTAGCGGGAGGGCGGATACGCAGTATTTT; CDR3 protein: CAWSPSGRADTQYF
clone size: few; J gene: TRBJ1-4; D gene: TRBD1; V gene: TRBV29-1; CDR3 DNA: TGCAGCGTTGCTTCGGGACAGGGGGCGAGGTATGAAAAACTGTTTTTT; CDR3 protein: CSVASGQGARYEKLFF
clone size: once; J gene: TRBJ1-2; D gene: TRBD1; V gene: TRBV18; CDR3 DNA: TGTGCCAGCTCACCCAGGACAGGAAACTATGGCTACACCTTC; CDR3 protein: CASSPRTGNYGYTF
clone size: few; J gene: TRBJ2-3; D gene: -; V gene: TRBV7-3; CDR3 DNA: TGTGCCAGCAGCCAAACTAGGTCAAATACGCAGTATTTT; CDR3 protein: CASSQTRSNTQYF
clone size: few; J gene: TRBJ2-1; D gene: -; V gene: TRBV9; CDR3 DNA: TGTGCCAGCAGCCGAGTAGGAGGGGAATACAATGAGCAGTTCTTC; CDR3 protein: CASSRVGGEYNEQFF
clone size: few; J gene: TRBJ2-4; D gene: -; V gene: TRBV7-2; CDR3 DNA: TGTGCCAGCAGCTCAGGACTAATCAAAAACATTCAGTACTTC; CDR3 protein: CASSSGLIKNIQYF
clone size: -; J gene: TRBJ2-7; D gene: -; V gene: TRBV21-1; CDR3 DNA: TGTGCCAGCAGCAAAGCCGTTCGTAAGGACAGGGTGTCCGTCGAGCAGTACTTC; CDR3 protein: CASSKAVRKDRVSVEQYF
clone size: once; J gene: TRBJ1-2; D gene: -; V gene: TRBV4-1; CDR3 DNA: TGCGCCAGCAGCCAGACCCGGGGATCTGAGTATGGCTACACCTTC; CDR3 protein: CASSQTRGSEYGYTF
clone size: -; J gene: TRBJ2-7; D gene: TRBD2; V gene: TRBV5-1; CDR3 DNA: TGCGCCAGCAGCGCAGGACTAGCGGCCCACTACGAGCAGTACTTC; CDR3 protein: CASSAGLAAHYEQYF
clone size: -; J gene: TRBJ2-1; D gene: TRBD2; V gene: TRBV6-6; CDR3 DNA: TGTGCCAGCAAAAAGGGCGGGAGTGTAGATGAGCAGTTCTTC; CDR3 protein: CASKKGGSVDEQFF
clone size: -; J gene: TRBJ2-7; D gene: -; V gene: TRBV19; CDR3 DNA: TGTGCCAGTAGTGATATGACGGAGGCTCTGAAATTC; CDR3 protein: CASSDMTEALKF
clone size: few; J gene: TRBJ2-2; D gene: -; V gene: TRBV9; CDR3 DNA: TGTGCCAGCAGCGCCCGAGCGGCGGCTCCGGACACCGGGGAGCTGTTTTTT; CDR3 protein: CASSARAAAPDTGELFF
clone size: -; J gene: TRBJ2-5; D gene: -; V gene: TRBV30; CDR3 DNA: TGTGCCTGGACATGGGGGGAAACCGAGTACTTC; CDR3 protein: CAWTWGETEYF
clone size: once; J gene: TRBJ1-2; D gene: TRBD1; V gene: TRBV5-1; CDR3 DNA: TGCGCCAGCAGCACTGGACAGGGAGTCGGCTACACCTTC; CDR3 protein: CASSTGQGVGYTF
clone size: few; J gene: TRBJ2-1; D gene: -; V gene: TRBV7-3; CDR3 DNA: TGTGCCAGCAGCGCTAGTGCCGCAAGGAATGAGCAGTTCTTC; CDR3 protein: CASSASAARNEQFF
clone size: -; J gene: TRBJ1-1; D gene: TRBD1; V gene: TRBV7-3; CDR3 DNA: TGTGCCAGCAGCTCTGGGACAGGGTGGGGAGGTGAAGCTTTCTTT; CDR3 protein: CASSSGTGWGGEAFF
clone size: -; J gene: TRBJ2-5; D gene: -; V gene: TRBV4-2; CDR3 DNA: TGTGCCAGCAGCCGCAGGATTGGGGGGTTGGAAGAGACCCAGTACTTC; CDR3 protein: CASSRRIGGLEETQYF
clone size: -; J gene: TRBJ2-7; D gene: -; V gene: TRBV7-2; CDR3 DNA: TGTGCCAGCAGCTTAGGAGGCAGCCTCTACGAGCAGTACTTC; CDR3 protein: CASSLGGSLYEQYF
clone size: few; J gene: TRBJ2-2; D gene: TRBD1; V gene: TRBV7-7; CDR3 DNA: TGTGCTAGCACCGGACAGGGAGACACCGGGGAGCTGTTTTTT; CDR3 protein: CASTGQGDTGELFF
clone size: once; J gene: TRBJ2-7; D gene: -; V gene: TRBV11-3; CDR3 DNA: TGTGCCAGCAGCTTAGGCACTTACGAGCAGTACTTC; CDR3 protein: CASSLGTYEQYF
clone size: -; J gene: TRBJ1-1; D gene: -; V gene: TRBV28; CDR3 DNA: TGTGCCAGCAGAACAGGACCCGCGGCGGACACTGAAGCTTTCTTT; CDR3 protein: CASRTGPAADTEAFF
clone size: -; J gene: TRBJ1-2; D gene: TRBD1; V gene: TRBV6-1; CDR3 DNA: TGTGCCAGCAGCTTGACAGGGACCTACACCTTC; CDR3 protein: CASSLTGTYTF
clone size: -; J gene: TRBJ1-2; D gene: TRBD1; V gene: TRBV5-1; CDR3 DNA: TGCGCCAGCGCTGGATCGACAGGGGGCCTCAACTATGGCTACACCTTC; CDR3 protein: CASAGSTGGLNYGYTF
clone size: few; J gene: TRBJ2-6; D gene: TRBD1; V gene: TRBV30; CDR3 DNA: TGTGCCTGGAGTGTTCTAAGGGGGCGAATTGGTCCTGGGGCCAACGTCCTGACTTTC; CDR3 protein: CAWSVLRGRIGPGANVLTF
clone size: few; J gene: TRBJ2-1; D gene: -; V gene: TRBV4-1; CDR3 DNA: TGCGCCAGCAGCCAACCCGGGACAACACGATACAATGAGCAGTTCTTC; CDR3 protein: CASSQPGTTRYNEQFF
clone size: -; J gene: TRBJ2-5; D gene: -; V gene: TRBV2; CDR3 DNA: TGTGCCAGCAGTGAAAGCAGGGTCCAAGAGACCCAGTACTTC; CDR3 protein: CASSESRVQETQYF